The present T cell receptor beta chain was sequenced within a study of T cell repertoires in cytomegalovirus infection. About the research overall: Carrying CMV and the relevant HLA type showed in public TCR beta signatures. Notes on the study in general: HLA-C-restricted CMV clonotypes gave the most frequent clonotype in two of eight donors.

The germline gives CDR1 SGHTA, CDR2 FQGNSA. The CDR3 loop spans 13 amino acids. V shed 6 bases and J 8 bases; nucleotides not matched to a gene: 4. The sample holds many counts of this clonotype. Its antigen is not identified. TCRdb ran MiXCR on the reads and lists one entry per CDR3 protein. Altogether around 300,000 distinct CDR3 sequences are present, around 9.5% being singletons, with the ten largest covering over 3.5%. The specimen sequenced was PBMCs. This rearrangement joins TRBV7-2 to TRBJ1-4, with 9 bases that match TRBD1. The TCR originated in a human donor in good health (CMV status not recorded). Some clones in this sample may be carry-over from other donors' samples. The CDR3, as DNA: TGTGCCAGCAGACAGGGGGCGAAAGAAAAACTGTTTTTT. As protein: CASRQGAKEKLFF.